Listed below are T cell receptor beta chains from one sample, sequenced in a study of shared clonotypes between healthy human individuals. Here immunoSEQ multiplex PCR was the method, and the copy in TCRdb shows in-frame clones only, minus some. There are roughly 2.4 million clones in the sample; approximately 94% occur only once, and roughly 0.13% lies in the top ten. What was sequenced was naive CD4+ T cells sorted from blood. The receptors were gathered from a man aged 18 to 29 in good health. Each CDR3 is given with its conserved first and last residue. A D gene is named only where the DNA matches it firmly. Clone size is given for some rows only: seen once, a few or many times, or a class if the clone is expanded.

CASSLGSSGSPQETQYF,TGCGCCAGCAGCTTGGGTAGTAGCGGGAGTCCCCAAGAGACCCAGTACTTC,TRBD2,once,TRBJ2-5,TRBV5-1
CASSVRGTDTQYF,TGTGCCAGCAGTGTCAGGGGCACAGATACGCAGTATTTT,.,.,TRBJ2-3,TRBV6-4
CASSSADNSPLHF,TGTGCCAGCAGCTCAGCAGACAATTCACCCCTCCACTTT,.,.,TRBJ1-6,TRBV5-8
CASSRTGERTDTQYF,TGTGCCAGCAGCCGGACCGGGGAACGCACAGATACGCAGTATTTT,.,.,TRBJ2-3,TRBV5-4
CASSPSGQPQHF,TGCGCCAGCAGCCCGTCAGGACAGCCCCAGCATTTT,.,.,TRBJ1-5,TRBV5-1
CASTEDRLPNTEAFF,TGTGCCAGCACGGAAGACAGGCTGCCTAACACTGAAGCTTTCTTT,.,.,TRBJ1-1,TRBV6-1
CAWRESSYNEQFF,TGTGCCTGGAGGGAAAGCTCCTACAATGAGCAGTTCTTC,.,.,TRBJ2-1,TRBV30
CATSRDRGTLHF,TGTGCCACCAGCAGGGATCGCGGCACCCTCCACTTT,.,.,TRBJ1-6,TRBV15
CASSLTQGYGYTF,TGTGCCAGCAGCCTAACCCAGGGCTATGGCTACACCTTC,.,few,TRBJ1-2,TRBV5-4
CASSPGTGPLHF,TGTGCCAGCAGCCCCGGAACGGGACCCCTCCACTTT,.,once,TRBJ1-6,TRBV11-2
CASRRAPLDTEAFF,TGTGCCAGCAGGAGGGCCCCCTTGGACACTGAAGCTTTCTTT,.,.,TRBJ1-1,TRBV2
CASSLARPWIDKNIQYF,TGTGCCAGCAGCTTAGCTCGGCCTTGGATCGACAAAAACATTCAGTACTTC,.,.,TRBJ2-4,TRBV7-8
CASSLDWTSGPNEQFF,TGTGCCAGCAGCTTAGATTGGACTAGCGGACCTAATGAGCAGTTCTTC,TRBD2,.,TRBJ2-1,TRBV7-6
CASSPRTQGTQYF,TGTGCCAGCAGCCCTCGGACACAGGGGACCCAGTACTTC,.,.,TRBJ2-5,TRBV14
CASSLPGLVETQYF,TGTGCCAGCAGCTTACCGGGACTAGTAGAGACCCAGTACTTC,TRBD2,.,TRBJ2-5,TRBV5-4
CASSVNRGTEAFF,TGTGCCAGCAGTGTGAACAGGGGAACTGAAGCTTTCTTT,TRBD1,.,TRBJ1-1,TRBV2
CASSTSGRGTGELFF,TGTGCCAGCAGTACTAGCGGGAGAGGCACCGGGGAGCTGTTTTTT,TRBD2,.,TRBJ2-2,TRBV25-1
CASSAGQGSRETQYF,TGTGCCAGTAGTGCAGGACAGGGTTCGCGAGAGACCCAGTACTTC,TRBD1,.,TRBJ2-5,TRBV19
CASSPPSGANNEQFF,TGTGCCAGCAGCCCTCCTAGCGGGGCCAACAATGAGCAGTTCTTC,TRBD2,once,TRBJ2-1,TRBV6-5
CASSPRTGSSTEAFF,TGTGCCAGCAGCCCGCGGACAGGGTCGAGCACTGAAGCTTTCTTT,TRBD1,.,TRBJ1-1,TRBV7-9
CASSWTGGSNTEAFF,TGTGCCAGCAGCTGGACAGGGGGTTCAAACACTGAAGCTTTCTTT,TRBD1,once,TRBJ1-1,TRBV5-6
CASSPGTSDEQYF,TGTGCCAGCAGCCCCGGGACTAGCGACGAGCAGTACTTC,TRBD2,.,TRBJ2-7,TRBV4-2
CASRDSGTGVYEQYF,TGTGCCAGCAGAGACTCCGGGACAGGGGTCTACGAGCAGTACTTC,TRBD1,once,TRBJ2-7,TRBV27
CASSELGLGYNEQFF,TGTGCCAGCAGTGAACTGGGGTTGGGTTACAATGAGCAGTTCTTC,.,.,TRBJ2-1,TRBV6-1
CASSLGLAGKSEQYF,TGCGCCAGCAGCTTAGGACTAGCGGGGAAGAGCGAGCAGTACTTC,TRBD2,.,TRBJ2-7,TRBV5-1
CASSIQGDYEQYF,TGTGCCAGCTCGATACAGGGAGACTACGAGCAGTACTTC,.,.,TRBJ2-7,TRBV2
CASSLDRVSSYNEQFF,TGTGCCAGCAGCTTGGACAGGGTCAGTTCCTACAATGAGCAGTTCTTC,.,.,TRBJ2-1,TRBV5-4
CASSLQGNEQYF,TGTGCCAGCAGCTTACAAGGGAACGAGCAGTACTTC,.,.,TRBJ2-7,TRBV11-3
CASSFTPGTYGYTF,TGTGCCAGCAGCTTCACCCCCGGGACCTATGGCTACACCTTC,.,.,TRBJ1-2,TRBV13
CASRGGRSSYNSPLHF,TGTGCCAGCAGGGGAGGACGGAGCTCCTATAATTCACCCCTCCACTTT,.,.,TRBJ1-6,TRBV7-2
CASSVRGAPYNEQFF,TGTGCCAGCAGTGTCCGGGGGGCACCGTACAATGAGCAGTTCTTC,.,.,TRBJ2-1,TRBV6-1
CAISERKNTGELFF,TGTGCCATCAGTGAGAGGAAGAACACCGGGGAGCTGTTTTTT,.,.,TRBJ2-2,TRBV10-3
CSVEVGQGAFF,TGCAGCGTTGAAGTGGGACAGGGGGCTTTCTTT,TRBD1,.,TRBJ1-1,TRBV29-1
CASSNTGRGGYTF,TGTGCCAGCAGTAACACAGGGAGGGGCGGCTACACCTTC,.,.,TRBJ1-2,TRBV28
CATSRDGTDTQYF,TGCGCCACCTCTAGGGACGGCACAGATACGCAGTATTTT,.,.,TRBJ2-3,TRBV5-1